This T cell receptor (beta chain) was profiled in a study of Graves' ophthalmopathy and Graves' hyperthyroidism. Amplified TCR beta CDR3 regions were obtained using RNA transcripts as template. Investigators did first-round RT-PCR with HTBI primers, then second-round multiplex PCR. TCRdb reprocessed the multiplex PCR reads with MiXCR, giving one entry per CDR3 protein. This table holds a few hundred thousand distinct CDR3 sequences, about a sixth found once. The CDR3 extends over 11 amino acids. The ends were cut back, 7 bases at V and 5 bases at J, with 9 bases in the middle. CDR1 and CDR2 from the germline V gene are ENHRY and SYGVKD. This clonotype was counted at least ten times.

V gene TRBV10-3 combines with J gene TRBJ2-7; D ambiguous. This TCR derives from a woman aged 18 to 35 with Graves' ophthalmopathy. The sequenced material came from peripheral blood. The CDR3 coding sequence is TGTGCCATCATGAGGTCGGACGAGCAGTACTTC. Its translation: CAIMRSDEQYF.